These T cell receptor beta chains were read from a single sample in a study of cytomegalovirus exposure and HLA in healthy donors. The table came from immunoSEQ multiplex PCR; TCRdb's copy has only in-frame clones and leaves some out. Its clone listing holds about 100,000 clones. Sequencing input: PBMCs. These receptors all come from a girl aged 5-17 years in good health and CMV-seropositive. The CDR3 runs from the conserved cysteine through the conserved F or W. D genes are given only for firm matches.

17	TRBV15	TRBD1	TRBJ1-2	CATSRDTLGQGVYGYTF
15	TRBV15	-	TRBJ2-5	CATSRDPDYQETQYF
14	TRBV6-5	TRBD1	TRBJ1-6	CASRTGETVRNLHF
13	TRBV7-7	-	TRBJ1-1	CASSRTLNTEAFF
13	TRBV19	-	TRBJ1-5	CASSPQGSQPQHF
15	TRBV5-4	-	TRBJ2-7	CASSLSGGLSYEQYF
13	TRBV2	-	TRBJ1-1	CASSVSSNTEAFF
15	TRBV9	TRBD1	TRBJ1-3	CASSAQQGSGNTIYF
10	TRBV20-1	-	TRBJ2-3	CSARLDTQYF
15	TRBV4-1	TRBD1	TRBJ1-5	CASSQRTGINQPQHF
12	TRBV11-2	-	TRBJ2-1	CASSLEYNEQFF
15	TRBV4-3	-	TRBJ2-1	CASSRLSSSYNEQFF
17	TRBV11-3	-	TRBJ1-1	CANAQGRAPAPNTEAFF
13	TRBV11-3	-	TRBJ1-1	CASSLDGGNGAFF
14	TRBV9	TRBD1	TRBJ2-1	CASSFRQGENEQFF
17	TRBV29-1	TRBD2	TRBJ2-1	CSVEDGYGLGSGFEQFF
14	TRBV19	-	TRBJ2-2	CASSIDFSTGELFF
16	TRBV14	TRBD2	TRBJ2-1	CASSRPKRGNMDEQFF
13	TRBV6-1	TRBD1	TRBJ1-2	CASTLDRVVGYTF
14	TRBV4-1	-	TRBJ1-5	CASSQARSGQPQHF
14	TRBV4-1	-	TRBJ1-5	CASSHDSGDQPQHF
14	TRBV5-1	-	TRBJ1-2	CASSLTDSNYGYTF
14	TRBV30	-	TRBJ1-1	CAWSEPQGYTEAFF
16	TRBV29-1	TRBD1	TRBJ2-6	CSVSGQGSLGANVLTF
14	TRBV5-6	-	TRBJ1-1	CASSLEAGYTEAFF
15	TRBV13	TRBD1	TRBJ1-6	CASSIGQGWNSPLHF
14	TRBV5-1	-	TRBJ2-1	CASSLGNRNNEQFF
18	TRBV2	-	TRBJ1-1	CASRGTDMGPFMNTEAFF
14	TRBV7-9	-	TRBJ1-1	CASSYSWGDTEAFF
13	TRBV4-3	-	TRBJ2-1	CASSQVYGDEQFF
20	TRBV9	TRBD2	TRBJ2-1	CASSVGASSGGVWSYNEQFF
13	TRBV18	-	TRBJ1-2	CASSQGGDYGYTF
15	TRBV10-3	TRBD2	TRBJ2-2	CAISVEAGDTGELFF
18	TRBV2	TRBD2	TRBJ2-7	CASSEVVGLAAPSYEQYF
14	TRBV5-4	-	TRBJ2-2	CASSLGLDTGELFF
12	TRBV5-1	-	TRBJ1-2	CASSVRGDGYTF
15	TRBV27	TRBD1	TRBJ1-1	CASRDLGGSSTEAFF
13	TRBV6-6	-	TRBJ1-2	CASSSQGASGYTF
16	TRBV6-6	-	TRBJ1-6	CASSYGQGNYNSPLHF
20	TRBV6-1	TRBD1	TRBJ2-6	CASSEARGGQGVSGANVLTF
16	TRBV25-1	-	TRBJ2-3	CASSPNGAGDTDTQYF
14	TRBV19	TRBD1	TRBJ1-5	CASSTTGRNQPQHF
18	TRBV19	TRBD2	TRBJ2-1	CASSIDLWGGGGYNEQFF
15	TRBV4-1	-	TRBJ2-3	CASSQDDTVTDTQYF
13	TRBV6-5	-	-	CASSYGAGYEQYF
15	TRBV7-9	-	TRBJ1-1	CASSLVKGMRSEAFF
12	TRBV5-4	-	TRBJ1-1	CASSLMGREAFF
18	TRBV29-1	TRBD1	TRBJ2-1	CSDRRRDRVFPSDNEQFF
16	TRBV2	TRBD2	TRBJ2-3	CASTPLLAGDSDTQYF
14	TRBV9	-	TRBJ1-6	CASSVVGANSPLHF
14	TRBV5-1	-	TRBJ2-3	CASTDYQRADTQYF
15	TRBV19	TRBD1	TRBJ1-4	CASSVAGTGGEKLFF
17	TRBV4-1	-	TRBJ2-5	CASSLPGTGSQQETQYF
14	TRBV28	-	TRBJ1-4	CASSLGATNEKLFF
15	TRBV6-5	TRBD1	TRBJ1-1	CASSNYGTGVTEAFF